Listed below are T cell receptor beta chains from one sample, sequenced in a study of cytomegalovirus exposure and HLA in healthy donors. TCRdb's copy holds only in-frame clones and misses some; the assay was immunoSEQ multiplex PCR. The sample has more than 95,000 clones; under 85% are singletons. Material for sequencing was PBMCs. All receptors come from a man younger than 30 in good health and CMV-seronegative. CDR3s include the opening cysteine and the closing phenylalanine or tryptophan. The D gene is left open where the match is weak. Where a row states a size, it is once, few, many or the class of an expanded clone; other rows omit it.

CDR3aa: CASSIRLWNTEAFF
CDR3nt: TGTGCCAGTAGTATTCGACTCTGGAACACTGAAGCTTTCTTT
j_gene: TRBJ1-1
v_gene: TRBV19
d_gene: .
abundance: .

CDR3aa: CASSPQGGNYGYTF
CDR3nt: TGTGCCAGCAGTCCGCAGGGGGGAAACTATGGCTACACCTTC
j_gene: TRBJ1-2
v_gene: TRBV28
d_gene: TRBD1
abundance: once

CDR3aa: CASSRTSGSTDTQYF
CDR3nt: TGCGCCAGCAGCCGGACTAGCGGGAGTACAGATACGCAGTATTTT
j_gene: TRBJ2-3
v_gene: TRBV4-3
d_gene: TRBD2
abundance: .

CDR3aa: CASSGAGQGNTEAFF
CDR3nt: TGTGCCAGCAGCGGCGCGGGACAGGGGAACACTGAAGCTTTCTTT
j_gene: TRBJ1-1
v_gene: TRBV7-2
d_gene: TRBD1
abundance: .

CDR3aa: CASSYSREGWAEAFF
CDR3nt: TGTGCCAGCAGTTACTCGAGGGAAGGGTGGGCTGAAGCTTTCTTT
j_gene: TRBJ1-1
v_gene: TRBV6-5
d_gene: .
abundance: .

CDR3aa: CASSLGRGAYEQYF
CDR3nt: TGTGCCAGCAGTTTAGGTCGGGGGGCCTACGAGCAGTACTTC
j_gene: TRBJ2-7
v_gene: TRBV27
d_gene: TRBD2
abundance: .

CDR3aa: CASSIGGLAVWNEQFF
CDR3nt: TGTGCCAGTAGTATCGGGGGACTAGCGGTCTGGAATGAGCAGTTCTTC
j_gene: TRBJ2-1
v_gene: TRBV19
d_gene: TRBD2
abundance: .

CDR3aa: CASRAGQGGFYEQYF
CDR3nt: TGTGCCAGCAGAGCGGGACAGGGAGGATTTTACGAGCAGTACTTC
j_gene: TRBJ2-7
v_gene: TRBV7-2
d_gene: TRBD1
abundance: .

CDR3aa: CATSRDANVLTF
CDR3nt: TGTGCCACCAGCCGGGATGCCAACGTCCTGACTTTC
j_gene: TRBJ2-6
v_gene: TRBV15
d_gene: .
abundance: few

CDR3aa: CASSPTGLGTDTQYF
CDR3nt: TGTGCCAGCAGCCCAACAGGTCTGGGGACAGATACGCAGTATTTT
j_gene: TRBJ2-3
v_gene: TRBV6-5
d_gene: .
abundance: .

CDR3aa: CASSYTLTRGNTIYF
CDR3nt: TGTGCCAGCAGTTACACCTTGACTCGTGGAAACACCATATATTTT
j_gene: TRBJ1-3
v_gene: TRBV6-5
d_gene: .
abundance: .

CDR3aa: CASRKTGAYEQYF
CDR3nt: TGTGCCAGCAGAAAGACAGGAGCCTACGAGCAGTACTTC
j_gene: TRBJ2-7
v_gene: TRBV6-5
d_gene: .
abundance: .

CDR3aa: CASTRTGGYQGYTF
CDR3nt: TGTGCCAGCACCCGGACAGGGGGCTATCAAGGCTACACCTTC
j_gene: TRBJ1-2
v_gene: TRBV11-2
d_gene: TRBD1
abundance: .

CDR3aa: CASSLSRGTGNHEQYF
CDR3nt: TGTGCCAGCAGCTTGAGTAGGGGGACAGGGAACCACGAGCAGTACTTC
j_gene: TRBJ2-7
v_gene: TRBV7-9
d_gene: TRBD1
abundance: .

CDR3aa: CASSLIPVNYGYTF
CDR3nt: TGTGCCAGCAGCTTAATACCGGTAAACTATGGCTACACCTTC
j_gene: TRBJ1-2
v_gene: TRBV7-9
d_gene: .
abundance: .

CDR3aa: CASSQQGAASGELFF
CDR3nt: TGTGCCAGCAGTCAACAGGGGGCTGCATCCGGGGAGCTGTTTTTT
j_gene: TRBJ2-2
v_gene: TRBV6-5
d_gene: TRBD1
abundance: .

CDR3aa: CASSFLAGGYEQYF
CDR3nt: TGCGCCAGCAGCTTTTTAGCGGGAGGTTACGAGCAGTACTTC
j_gene: TRBJ2-7
v_gene: TRBV5-1
d_gene: TRBD2
abundance: .

CDR3aa: CASSQWARRTTGGNEQFF
CDR3nt: TGTGCCAGCAGCCAATGGGCCAGGCGGACGACAGGTGGGAATGAGCAGTTCTTC
j_gene: TRBJ2-1
v_gene: TRBV14
d_gene: .
abundance: .

CDR3aa: CASSQDQGREQETQYF
CDR3nt: TGTGCCAGCAGCCAAGATCAAGGGAGAGAACAAGAGACCCAGTACTTC
j_gene: TRBJ2-5
v_gene: TRBV4-2
d_gene: .
abundance: .

CDR3aa: CASSWRGEPPGNEQFF
CDR3nt: TGTGCCAGCAGTTGGAGGGGAGAGCCCCCCGGGAATGAGCAGTTCTTC
j_gene: TRBJ2-1
v_gene: TRBV28
d_gene: .
abundance: .

CDR3aa: CASGSSGSHGEQFF
CDR3nt: TGTGCCAGCGGGTCGAGCGGGAGCCACGGTGAGCAGTTCTTC
j_gene: TRBJ2-1
v_gene: TRBV6-1
d_gene: TRBD2
abundance: .

CDR3aa: CASRDSIWNTEAFF
CDR3nt: TGTGCCAGCCGGGACAGCATCTGGAACACTGAAGCTTTCTTT
j_gene: TRBJ1-1
v_gene: TRBV28
d_gene: TRBD1
abundance: .

CDR3aa: CASSLSEGTGERAQYF
CDR3nt: TGTGCCAGCAGTTTATCGGAAGGGACAGGGGAAAGGGCGCAGTATTTT
j_gene: TRBJ2-3
v_gene: TRBV27
d_gene: TRBD1
abundance: .

CDR3aa: CASNDQGLKAGNTIYF
CDR3nt: TGTGCCAGCAACGACCAGGGGTTAAAGGCTGGAAACACCATATATTTT
j_gene: TRBJ1-3
v_gene: TRBV28
d_gene: .
abundance: .

CDR3aa: CASAPRTLSHETQYF
CDR3nt: TGTGCCAGCGCCCCTCGGACTCTCTCCCACGAGACCCAGTACTTC
j_gene: TRBJ2-5
v_gene: TRBV28
d_gene: .
abundance: .

CDR3aa: CASSQENNNYGYTF
CDR3nt: TGCGCCAGCAGCCAAGAGAACAATAACTATGGCTACACCTTC
j_gene: TRBJ1-2
v_gene: TRBV4-3
d_gene: .
abundance: .

CDR3aa: CASSLAPGQLGEQYF
CDR3nt: TGTGCCAGCAGCTTAGCCCCAGGACAGCTAGGCGAGCAGTACTTC
j_gene: TRBJ2-7
v_gene: TRBV7-2
d_gene: .
abundance: .

CDR3aa: CASSERGQGVRTKNIQYF
CDR3nt: TGTGCCAGCAGTGAAAGAGGACAGGGGGTAAGAACCAAAAACATTCAGTACTTC
j_gene: TRBJ2-4
v_gene: TRBV2
d_gene: TRBD1
abundance: .

CDR3aa: CASSLHEGRYEQYF
CDR3nt: TGTGCCAGCAGTCTTCACGAGGGCAGATACGAGCAGTACTTC
j_gene: TRBJ2-7
v_gene: TRBV27
d_gene: .
abundance: .

CDR3aa: CASSATGQTQGEQYF
CDR3nt: TGTGCCAGCAGCGCGACAGGTCAAACTCAGGGGGAGCAGTACTTC
j_gene: TRBJ2-7
v_gene: TRBV5-8
d_gene: .
abundance: .

CDR3aa: CASSVAGSGRPYEQYF
CDR3nt: TGTGCCAGCAGCGTAGCTGGTAGCGGGAGACCCTACGAGCAGTACTTC
j_gene: TRBJ2-7
v_gene: TRBV9
d_gene: TRBD2
abundance: .

CDR3aa: CASSGRLAGLTGELFF
CDR3nt: TGTGCCAGCAGCGGCCGATTAGCGGGGCTTACCGGGGAGCTGTTTTTT
j_gene: TRBJ2-2
v_gene: TRBV9
d_gene: TRBD2
abundance: .

CDR3aa: CAWTGQGFPSGNTIYF
CDR3nt: TGTGCCTGGACGGGACAGGGGTTCCCCTCTGGAAACACCATATATTTT
j_gene: TRBJ1-3
v_gene: TRBV30
d_gene: TRBD1
abundance: .

CDR3aa: CASSATDTQYF
CDR3nt: TGCGCCAGCAGTGCGACAGATACGCAGTATTTT
j_gene: TRBJ2-3
v_gene: TRBV10-2
d_gene: .
abundance: .

CDR3aa: CASSPQTGKASYGYTF
CDR3nt: TGTGCCAGCTCACCCCAGACAGGGAAGGCGAGCTATGGCTACACCTTC
j_gene: TRBJ1-2
v_gene: TRBV18
d_gene: TRBD1
abundance: .

CDR3aa: CASSLALVPDTQYF
CDR3nt: TGTGCCAGCAGCTTAGCCCTAGTCCCCGATACGCAGTATTTT
j_gene: TRBJ2-3
v_gene: TRBV7-9
d_gene: .
abundance: .

CDR3aa: CASSFGGGNEQFF
CDR3nt: TGTGCCAGCAGTTTTGGGGGCGGCAATGAGCAGTTCTTC
j_gene: TRBJ2-1
v_gene: TRBV27
d_gene: .
abundance: .

CDR3aa: CASSRGTSGLHEQFF
CDR3nt: TGTGCCAGCAGCCGTGGGACTAGCGGCCTTCATGAGCAGTTCTTC
j_gene: TRBJ2-1
v_gene: TRBV9
d_gene: TRBD2
abundance: .

CDR3aa: CASSPRTGGTEAFF
CDR3nt: TGTGCTAGCAGCCCACGGACAGGGGGAACTGAAGCTTTCTTT
j_gene: TRBJ1-1
v_gene: TRBV9
d_gene: TRBD1
abundance: .

CDR3aa: CASTTSAETQYF
CDR3nt: TGTGCCAGCACAACTTCCGCGGAGACCCAGTACTTC
j_gene: TRBJ2-5
v_gene: TRBV2
d_gene: .
abundance: .

CDR3aa: CASSLTGGDTEAFF
CDR3nt: TGTGCCAGCAGCTTGACAGGGGGGGACACTGAAGCTTTCTTT
j_gene: TRBJ1-1
v_gene: TRBV5-6
d_gene: TRBD1
abundance: few

CDR3aa: CASSMRETQYF
CDR3nt: TGTGCCAGTAGTATGCGGGAGACCCAGTACTTC
j_gene: TRBJ2-5
v_gene: TRBV19
d_gene: .
abundance: .

CDR3aa: CASSSLAGGNNEQFF
CDR3nt: TGTGCCAGCAGCTCACTAGCGGGGGGCAACAATGAGCAGTTCTTC
j_gene: TRBJ2-1
v_gene: TRBV7-9
d_gene: TRBD2
abundance: .

CDR3aa: CASSLEGGTNSPLHF
CDR3nt: TGCGCCAGCAGCTTGGAGGGGGGGACGAATTCACCCCTCCACTTT
j_gene: TRBJ1-6
v_gene: TRBV5-1
d_gene: .
abundance: few

CDR3aa: CASSVRLGSGNTIYF
CDR3nt: TGTGCCAGCAGCGTGAGGTTGGGCTCTGGAAACACCATATATTTT
j_gene: TRBJ1-3
v_gene: TRBV9
d_gene: .
abundance: .

CDR3aa: CASSRGLAGGPGTQYF
CDR3nt: TGTGCCAGTAGTCGCGGACTAGCGGGAGGGCCGGGTACGCAGTATTTT
j_gene: TRBJ2-3
v_gene: TRBV19
d_gene: TRBD2
abundance: .

CDR3aa: CASSLTSTSGRYEQYF
CDR3nt: TGTGCCAGCAGCTTAACGTCTACTAGCGGGAGATACGAGCAGTACTTC
j_gene: TRBJ2-7
v_gene: TRBV7-3
d_gene: TRBD2
abundance: .

CDR3aa: CASSVAPSGANVLTF
CDR3nt: TGTGCCAGCAGCGTGGCACCCTCTGGGGCCAACGTCCTGACTTTC
j_gene: TRBJ2-6
v_gene: TRBV9
d_gene: .
abundance: .

CDR3aa: CASRRDGMNTEAFF
CDR3nt: TGTGCCAGCAGGCGCGACGGGATGAACACTGAAGCTTTCTTT
j_gene: TRBJ1-1
v_gene: TRBV7-9
d_gene: .
abundance: .

CDR3aa: CASSYTGVGYNEQFF
CDR3nt: TGTGCCAGCAGTTATACAGGGGTCGGGTACAATGAGCAGTTCTTC
j_gene: TRBJ2-1
v_gene: TRBV28
d_gene: TRBD1
abundance: .

CDR3aa: CAISESGGGTQPQHF
CDR3nt: TGTGCCATCAGTGAGTCGGGAGGGGGGACTCAGCCCCAGCATTTT
j_gene: TRBJ1-5
v_gene: TRBV10-3
d_gene: .
abundance: .

CDR3aa: CASSMHGNSYEQYF
CDR3nt: TGTGCCAGCAGTATGCACGGGAACTCCTACGAGCAGTACTTC
j_gene: TRBJ2-7
v_gene: TRBV25-1
d_gene: .
abundance: .